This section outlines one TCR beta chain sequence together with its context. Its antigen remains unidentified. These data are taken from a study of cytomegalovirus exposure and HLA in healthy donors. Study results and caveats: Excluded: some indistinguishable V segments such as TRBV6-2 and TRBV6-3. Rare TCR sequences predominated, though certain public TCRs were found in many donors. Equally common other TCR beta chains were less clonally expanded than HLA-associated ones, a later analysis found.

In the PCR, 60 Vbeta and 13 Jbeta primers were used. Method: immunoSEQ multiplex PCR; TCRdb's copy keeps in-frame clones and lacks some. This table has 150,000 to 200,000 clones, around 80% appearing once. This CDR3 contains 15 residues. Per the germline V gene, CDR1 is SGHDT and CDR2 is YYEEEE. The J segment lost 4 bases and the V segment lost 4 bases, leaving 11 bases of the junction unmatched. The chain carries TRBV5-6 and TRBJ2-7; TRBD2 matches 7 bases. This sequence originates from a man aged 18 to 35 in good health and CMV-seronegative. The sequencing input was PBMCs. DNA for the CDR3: TGTGCCAGCAGCCCATCTAGCGGAATGGGTTACGAGCAGTACTTC. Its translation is CASSPSSGMGYEQYF.